A single sample is the source of the 23 T cell receptor beta chains below, sequenced in a study of CD8 T cells in ankylosing spondylitis. TCRdb redid the calling of the 5' RACE reads with MiXCR, one entry per CDR3 protein. Here the sample spans 150,000 to 200,000 distinct CDR3 sequences, over 15% being singletons. Input material: blood, either unsorted or a sorted T cell fraction (not recorded which). The receptor source for this set is a male donor aged 5-30 years with ankylosing spondylitis or in good health (not recorded which).

This clonotype was detected many times. The chain couples TRBV5-1 to TRBJ1-5; perhaps TRBD1 as D (5 bases). The CDR3 consists of 15 residues. Looked up from germline, CDR1 is SGHRS and CDR2 is YFSETQ. Trimming took off 4 bases at V and 4 bases at J, with 15 bases between the two ends. The CDR3 loop is CASSPLGGRNQPQHF. The CDR3 DNA follows: TGCGCCAGCAGCCCCCTTGGGGGTAGAAATCAGCCCCAGCATTTT.

This clonotype was detected many times. The V and J genes are TRBV5-1 and TRBJ2-1; 14 bases agree with TRBD2. From germline, CDR1 is SGHRS and CDR2 YFSETQ. V lost 0 bases to trimming and J lost 7 bases; unmatched junction nucleotides: 6. The CDR3 totals 17 residues. CDR3 amino acids: CASSLGPTSGRGNEQFF. CDR3 in DNA: TGCGCCAGCAGCTTGGGCCCGACTAGCGGGAGGGGTAATGAGCAGTTCTTC.

This clonotype has ten or more counts. The gene calls are TRBV5-5 and TRBJ2-1; D is undetermined. V gave up 4 bases and J gave up 1 base, with 9 bases separating them. From germline, CDR1 is SGHKS and CDR2 YYEKEE (reference sequence). There are 14 residues in the CDR3. The CDR3: CASSIGPSYNEQFF. The CDR3 DNA sequence: TGTGCCAGCAGCATCGGCCCATCCTACAATGAGCAGTTCTTC.

The rearrangement joins TRBV29-1 to TRBJ1-3, with D perhaps matching TRBD1 (6 bases). V lost 3 bases to trimming and J lost 0 bases, with 12 bases between them. CDR3 size: 15 residues. Germline CDR1 and CDR2: SQVTM and ANQGSEA. CDR3 bases: TGCAGCGTTGATGGAAGGGGGGGCTCTGGAAACACCATATATTTT. Encoded protein: CSVDGRGGSGNTIYF.

The table lists this clonotype with many counts. The gene calls are TRBV7-3 and TRBJ2-3; tentatively, D is TRBD2 (6 bases). V was cut by 3 bases and J by 4 bases, with 8 bases left in between. The CDR3 extends over 13 amino acids. Germline CDR1 is SGHTA and CDR2 is FQGTGA. This chain's CDR3 is CASSLGTADTQYF. The CDR3 region has the DNA TGTGCCAGCAGCTTGGGGACTGCAGATACGCAGTATTTT.

CDR3 protein: CASRLALSVSSGNTIYF. The CDR3 DNA reads as TGTGCAAGTCGCTTAGCGCTAAGCGTGAGCTCTGGAAACACCATATATTTT. V and J are TRBV12-2 and TRBJ1-3. TRBV12-2 represents a pseudogene. This CDR3 is built from 17 residues.

This clonotype was picked up many times. This chain uses TRBV5-5 with TRBJ2-2; TRBD2 is a possible D gene (7 bases). Trimming took 3 bases from V and 7 from J, leaving 16 bases between them. The germline gives CDR1 SGHKS, CDR2 YYEKEE (reference sequence). CDR3 length equals 15 residues. In DNA, the CDR3 is TGTGCCAGCAGCTGGATTGAGGGAGGGGGCGGGGAGCTGTTTTTT. It encodes CASSWIEGGGGELFF.

The rearrangement joins TRBV18 to TRBJ2-7; D gene unclear. CDR1 and CDR2 from the germline V gene are KGHSH and LQKENI. This CDR3 region has 15 residues. Deletions cut 4 bases from V and 0 bases from J, with 13 bases between. DNA for the CDR3: TGTGCCAGCTCACGCGAACAGCGAAGCTCCTACGAGCAGTACTTC. Its protein product is CASSREQRSSYEQYF.

This clonotype was counted ten times or more. This chain connects TRBV24-1 to TRBJ2-1; either TRBD1 or TRBD2 may fit D (7 bases each). Between the trimmed V and J ends, which lost 1 base and 5 bases, there was a span of 14 bases. The length of the CDR3 is 16 residues. In germline, CDR1 is KGHDR, CDR2 SFDVKD. CDR3 bases: TGTGCCACCAGTGATTTATTCCAGGGGGGGGACAATGAGCAGTTCTTC. It translates to CATSDLFQGGDNEQFF.

This clonotype was counted ten times or more. The chain is built from TRBV14 and TRBJ2-7, with D maybe TRBD1 (6 bases). Germline assignment: CDR1 SGHDN and CDR2 FVKESK. CDR3 size: 15 residues. V was trimmed by 5 bases and J by 7 bases, leaving 21 bases between them. The CDR3 bases are TGTGCCAGCAGCGAAACAGGGAGTTCCGTGGTGGAGCAGTACTTC. This encodes CASSETGSSVVEQYF.

J is TRBJ2-1 and V is TRBV11-2; 15 positions match TRBD2. The germline gives CDR1 SGHAT, CDR2 FQNNGV. CDR3 length equals 17 residues. The V and J ends lost 5 bases and 4 bases, in that order; junction bases with no gene match: 6. Written as DNA, the CDR3 is TGTGCCAGCAGCCTCGGACTAGCGGGAGGGCCTTACAATGAGCAGTTCTTC. This encodes CASSLGLAGGPYNEQFF.

This clonotype was picked up many times. Here the CDR3 DNA reads TGTGCCAGCAGTAGTGGGGGACCCGCCGGAGGGGAGCTGTTTTTT. It specifies CASSSGGPAGGELFF. V is TRBV6-4 and J is TRBJ2-2; the D call may be TRBD1 or TRBD2 (5 bases each). The germline CDR1 and CDR2 sequences are MRHNA and SNTAGT. Trimming stripped 5 bases from V and 8 bases from J, with 18 bases between. The CDR3 spans 15 residues.

This clonotype came up many times. The CDR3 here is CASSQTGDLYTGELFF. CDR3 sequence (DNA): TGTGCCAGCAGCCAAACAGGGGACCTTTACACCGGGGAGCTGTTTTTT. This rearrangement joins TRBV7-8 to TRBJ2-2, with 7 bases matching TRBD1. The trim removed 5 bases at V and 3 bases at J, leaving 9 bases unmatched. The CDR3 is 16 residues long. Germline CDR1 reads SGHVS; CDR2 reads FQNEAQ. Supplemented by reference TRBV7-8 and TRBJ2-2, the full variable domain reads GAGVSQSPRYKVAKRGQDVALRCDPISGHVSLFWYQQALGQGPEFLTYFQNEAQLDKSGLPSDRFFAERPEGSVSTLKIQRTQQEDSAVYLCASSQTGDLYTGELFFGEGSRLTVL.

This clonotype showed up many times. This chain connects TRBV13 to TRBJ2-2; 15 bases map to TRBD2. The CDR3 spans 19 residues. The junction had 11 bases not matched to a gene; V was cut back by 5 bases and J by 4 bases. Germline CDR1 is PRHDT and CDR2 is FYEKMQ (reference sequence). The CDR3 reads CASSPGLAGGPRRTGELFF. The CDR3, as DNA: TGTGCCAGCAGCCCCGGACTAGCGGGAGGGCCAAGGCGCACCGGGGAGCTGTTTTTT.

This clonotype has ten or more counts. The chain uses TRBV12-3 or TRBV12-4 and TRBJ2-3; D unresolved. The CDR3 extends over 14 amino acids. V was shortened by 3 bases and J by 5 bases, with 12 bases between the two germline ends. The CDR3 reads CASSLSGPGDTQYF. In DNA, the CDR3 is TGTGCCAGCAGTTTGAGTGGGCCCGGAGATACGCAGTATTTT.

This chain links TRBV12-3 or TRBV12-4 with TRBJ2-3; weak D call: TRBD2 (6 bases). V shed 6 bases and J shed 4 bases, with 20 bases lying between them. The CDR3 covers 16 residues. CDR3 DNA sequence: TGTGCCAGCAGCTCCGCGGGGTCTGGGTTTGCAGATACGCAGTATTTT. It translates to CASSSAGSGFADTQYF.

In its sample, this clonotype was seen many times. The chain uses TRBV6-2 or TRBV6-3 and TRBJ2-3; the D gene is possibly TRBD2 (5 bases). Trimming took off 3 bases at V and 1 base at J, with 11 bases between the two ends. The CDR3 covers 15 residues. From germline, CDR1 is MNHEY and CDR2 SVGEGT. As DNA, the CDR3 is TGTGCCAGCAGTTATTTAGGCGGGCGCACAGATACGCAGTATTTT. Translating gives CASSYLGGRTDTQYF.

The V gene is TRBV15, the J gene TRBJ2-5; D is perhaps TRBD1 (6 bases). The germline CDR1 and CDR2 sequences are LNHNV and YYDKDF (reference sequence). Trimming pared 2 bases from V and 0 bases from J, leaving 16 bases between. The CDR3 runs 17 residues. The CDR3 spells CATSRSSGTFYQETQYF. CDR3 coding DNA: TGTGCCACCAGCAGAAGTTCCGGGACATTTTACCAAGAGACCCAGTACTTC.

This clonotype occurred many times. The chain links TRBV28 to TRBJ1-6, with 7 bases aligning to TRBD1. Germline CDR1 is MDHEN and CDR2 is SYDVKM. Trimming cost V 2 bases and J 10 bases; bases outside gene matches: 5. The CDR3 consists of 14 residues. The CDR3 protein is CASSLGGQTSPLHF. The CDR3 DNA is TGTGCCAGCAGTTTAGGGGGACAGACCTCACCCCTCCACTTT.

This clonotype has ten or more counts. The chain uses TRBV12-3 or TRBV12-4 and TRBJ2-7, with D perhaps TRBD1 (5 bases). The V end was cut by 2 bases, the J end by 5 bases, with 13 bases between. This CDR3 region has 14 residues. CDR3 nucleotides: TGTGCCAGCAGTTTATCCCAGGGTAGCAACGAGCAGTACTTC. Translated: CASSLSQGSNEQYF.

This clonotype has at least ten counts. J is TRBJ2-2 and V is TRBV12-3 or TRBV12-4; D tentatively reads TRBD1 or TRBD2 (7 bases each). Trimming pared 11 bases from V and 9 bases from J, leaving 19 bases between. CDR3 size: 13 residues. The CDR3 sequence: CAPPGGGPRELFF. The CDR3 nucleotides are TGTGCCCCCCCAGGGGGAGGGCCGAGGGAGCTGTTTTTT.

This clonotype occurred once. V and J are TRBV11-3 and TRBJ2-5, with 14 nucleotides matching TRBD2. The CDR3 has 17 residues. Unmatched junction bases numbered 6, after V lost 3 bases and J lost 3 bases. CDR1 is SGHNT and CDR2 is YENEEA in the germline V gene. CDR3 amino acids: CASSFHPTSGREETQYF. Here the CDR3 DNA reads TGTGCCAGCAGCTTCCACCCGACTAGCGGGAGGGAAGAGACCCAGTACTTC.

This clonotype was detected only a few times. The chain combines TRBV20-1 with TRBJ2-1; 11 nucleotides agree with TRBD2. Looked up from germline, CDR1 is DFQATT and CDR2 is SNEGSKA (reference sequence). The ends lost 4 bases at V and 4 bases at J; junction bases unmatched: 9. CDR3 length: 16 residues. The CDR3, as DNA: TGCAGTGCTACGTCCTTTAGCGGGAGGGGGTACAATGAGCAGTTCTTC. Its protein product is CSATSFSGRGYNEQFF.